This paragraph covers one T cell receptor (beta chain) sequence. Its antigen is still unknown. The sequenced template was RNA, covering the TCR beta CDR3 region. First-round RT-PCR employed HTBI primers, with a second-round multiplex PCR after it. One entry per CDR3 protein results from TCRdb running MiXCR on the multiplex PCR reads. Of 500,000 to 800,000 distinct CDR3 sequences listed, 35% to 45% are singletons. This record comes from a study of Graves' ophthalmopathy and Graves' hyperthyroidism. Study findings and constraints: With 65% to 71% sensitivity and 72% to 85% specificity, the model predicted ophthalmopathy progression.

Fresh peripheral blood, roughly 9.4 ml, was the PBMC source. V lost 0 bases, J lost 8 bases, and 5 bases lay in between. Germline CDR1 and CDR2: ENHRY and SYGVKD. The CDR3 covers 12 residues. This chain uses TRBV10-3 with TRBJ1-3; D gene unclear. Sequenced input: peripheral blood. The receptor was derived from an adult man with Graves' ophthalmopathy. CDR3 amino acids: CAISESQDTIYF. CDR3 DNA sequence: TGTGCCATCAGTGAGTCCCAAGACACCATATATTTT.